This TCR beta chain was profiled in a study of cytomegalovirus exposure and HLA in healthy donors. General study results and limits: Reportedly, cytomegalovirus status was diagnosed with high sensitivity and specificity.

13 Jbeta primers and 60 Vbeta primers were used for the PCR. Sequencing used immunoSEQ multiplex PCR; TCRdb keeps in-frame clones, though not all of them. The data contain some 100,000 clones, 70% to 80% of them singletons. Of note for this clone: The antigen is unknown.

Germline V lookup: CDR1 LNHDA, CDR2 SQIVND (reference sequence). Trimming took off 7 bases at V and 6 bases at J, with 12 bases between the two ends. The CDR3 totals 12 residues. The TCR sequence derives from a woman aged 40 to 49 in good health and CMV-seropositive. The gene calls are TRBV19 and TRBJ1-1; a weak D match, TRBD1 (6 bases). Sample: PBMCs. CDR3 sequence reads: CASNQGLAEAFF. The CDR3 region has the DNA TGTGCCAGTAACCAGGGGTTGGCTGAAGCTTTCTTT.